This TCR beta chain was observed in a study of human T cells and chemical hapten exposure. This CDR3 has 13 residues. The germline CDR1 and CDR2 sequences are MNHEY and SVGAGI. General study points: No shift was seen in TCRs above 1 in 1000 frequency with DPC sensitization. Alopecia in the donors means their immune response may deviate from healthy people's.

TCRdb processed the RACE reads anew with MiXCR; each CDR3 protein has one entry. The profile shows around 160,000 distinct CDR3 sequences, more than 12% of them singletons. Notes on this clonotype: Its matching antigen is unknown.

The time point here: patch test 1, 2 weeks after DPC sensitization. As to treatment: therapeutic diphenylcyclopropenone sensitization with weekly scalp DPC. Patients had alopecia, were aged 18 to 70, and were not pregnant. The sample here was whole blood, taken in connection with sensitization to the hapten diphenylcyclopropenone (DPC). The TCR comes from a woman between 25 and 40 years old with alopecia areata. Some clones in this sample may be carry-over from other donors' samples. The V gene is TRBV6-5, the J gene TRBJ2-7, with TRBD2 matching 10 bases. CDR3 protein: CAAASSGRYEQYF. In DNA form, the CDR3 reads TGTGCAGCAGCGTCTAGCGGGAGATACGAGCAGTACTTC.